This T cell receptor (beta chain) is from a study of blood T cell repertoires in COVID-19. Overall study context: Donors in the United States, Italy and Spain gave samples during acute or convalescent COVID-19.

Germline CDR1 reads GTSNPN; CDR2 reads SVGIG (reference sequence). Trimming cost V 3 bases and J 4 bases; bases outside gene matches: 7. This CDR3 contains 15 residues. Authors' analysis steps: Amplification of reference gene primers was used by the study to estimate nucleated cell counts. Sequencing was performed with immunoSEQ multiplex PCR; in TCRdb, only in-frame clones are kept and a portion is missing. V, J and clone size are those of that table, while D and trimming were read from the DNA. The sample consists of nearly 350,000 clones, roughly 87% of them appearing once. Participants had their cohort set by participant-reported clinical history.

Sequencing was carried out using PBMCs or T cells enriched from blood (not recorded which). The clonotype comes from a woman aged 25 to 39 who had recovered from COVID-19. The chain has TRBV30 and TRBJ2-3; 10 bases map to TRBD1. CDR3 residues: CAWSYHGTGADTQYF. The DNA of the CDR3 is TGTGCCTGGAGCTACCACGGGACAGGGGCAGATACGCAGTATTTT.